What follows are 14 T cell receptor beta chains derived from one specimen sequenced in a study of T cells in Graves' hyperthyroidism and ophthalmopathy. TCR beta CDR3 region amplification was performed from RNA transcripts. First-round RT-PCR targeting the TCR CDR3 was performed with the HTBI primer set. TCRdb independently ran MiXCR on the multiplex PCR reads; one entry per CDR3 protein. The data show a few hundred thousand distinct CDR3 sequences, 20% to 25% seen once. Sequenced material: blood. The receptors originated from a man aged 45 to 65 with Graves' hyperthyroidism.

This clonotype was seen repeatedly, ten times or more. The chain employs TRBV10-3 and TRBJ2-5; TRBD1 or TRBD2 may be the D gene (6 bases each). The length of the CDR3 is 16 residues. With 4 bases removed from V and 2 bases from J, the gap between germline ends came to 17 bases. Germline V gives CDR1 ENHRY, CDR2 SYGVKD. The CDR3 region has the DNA TGTGCCATCAGTGGAGGTCCTCGGGGGCAACAAGAGACCCAGTACTTC. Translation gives CAISGGPRGQQETQYF.

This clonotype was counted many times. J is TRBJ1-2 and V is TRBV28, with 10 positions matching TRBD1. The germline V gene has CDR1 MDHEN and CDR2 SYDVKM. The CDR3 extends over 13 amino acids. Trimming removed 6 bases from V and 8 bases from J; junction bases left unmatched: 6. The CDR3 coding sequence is TGTGCCAGCAGGGGACAGGGGCTGAAAGGCTACACCTTC. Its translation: CASRGQGLKGYTF.

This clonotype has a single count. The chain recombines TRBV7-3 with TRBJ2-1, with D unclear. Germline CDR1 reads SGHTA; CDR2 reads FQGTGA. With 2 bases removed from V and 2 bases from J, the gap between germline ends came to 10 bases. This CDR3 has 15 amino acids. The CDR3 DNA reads TGTGCCAGCAGCTTATACTCAGGCCCCTACAATGAGCAGTTCTTC. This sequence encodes CASSLYSGPYNEQFF. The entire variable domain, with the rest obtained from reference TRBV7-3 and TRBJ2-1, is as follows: GAGVSQTPSNKVTEKGKYVELRCDPISGHTALYWYRQSLGQGPEFLIYFQGTGAADDSGLPNDRFFAVRPEGSVSTLKIQRTERGDSAVYLCASSLYSGPYNEQFFGPGTRLTVL.

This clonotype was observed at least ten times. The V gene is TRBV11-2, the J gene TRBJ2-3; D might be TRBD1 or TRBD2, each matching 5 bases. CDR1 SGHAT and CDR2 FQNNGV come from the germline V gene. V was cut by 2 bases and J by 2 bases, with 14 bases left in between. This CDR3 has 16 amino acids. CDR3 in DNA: TGTGCCAGCAGCTTATCCGGGGCTAGCTACACAGATACGCAGTATTTT. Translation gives CASSLSGASYTDTQYF.

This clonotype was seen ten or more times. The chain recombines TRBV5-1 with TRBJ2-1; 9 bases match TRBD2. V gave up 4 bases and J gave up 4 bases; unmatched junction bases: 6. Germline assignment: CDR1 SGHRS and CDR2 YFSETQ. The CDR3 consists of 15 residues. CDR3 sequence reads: CASSEGLAYYNEQFF. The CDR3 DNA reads TGCGCCAGCAGCGAGGGACTAGCTTATTACAATGAGCAGTTCTTC.

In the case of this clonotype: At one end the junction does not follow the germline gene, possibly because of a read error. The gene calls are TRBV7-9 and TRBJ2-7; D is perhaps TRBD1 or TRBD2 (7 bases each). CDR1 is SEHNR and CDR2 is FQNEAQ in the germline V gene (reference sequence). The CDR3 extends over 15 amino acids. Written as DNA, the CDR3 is TGTGCCAGCAGCCCCGCAGGGGGAGGGATTAACGAGCCGTACTTC. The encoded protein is CASSPAGGGINEPYF.

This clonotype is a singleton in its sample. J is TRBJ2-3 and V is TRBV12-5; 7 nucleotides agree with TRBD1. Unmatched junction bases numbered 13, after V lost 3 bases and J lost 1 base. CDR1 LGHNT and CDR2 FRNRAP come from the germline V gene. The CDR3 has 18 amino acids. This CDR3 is CASGFGTPRTGRTDTQYF. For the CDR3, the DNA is TGTGCTAGTGGTTTTGGCACCCCCCGGACAGGCCGCACAGATACGCAGTATTTT.

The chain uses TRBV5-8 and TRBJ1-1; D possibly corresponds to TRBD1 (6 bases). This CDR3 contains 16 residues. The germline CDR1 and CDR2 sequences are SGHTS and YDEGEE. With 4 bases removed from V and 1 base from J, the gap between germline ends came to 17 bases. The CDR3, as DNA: TGTGCCAGCAGCAAGGACAGTCCCGTCAGGAACACTGAAGCTTTCTTT. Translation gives CASSKDSPVRNTEAFF.

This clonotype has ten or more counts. CDR3 region: CASSFGGQGSDTQYF. The DNA for the CDR3 is TGTGCCAGCAGCTTTGGGGGACAGGGATCCGATACGCAGTATTTT. This chain joins TRBV7-2 and TRBJ2-3; 9 nucleotides agree with TRBD1. The V gene end was trimmed by 3 bases and the J gene end by 6 bases; junction bases not matched to a gene: 7. CDR1 is SGHTA, CDR2 FQGNSA, per germline. The CDR3 is made up of 15 amino acids.

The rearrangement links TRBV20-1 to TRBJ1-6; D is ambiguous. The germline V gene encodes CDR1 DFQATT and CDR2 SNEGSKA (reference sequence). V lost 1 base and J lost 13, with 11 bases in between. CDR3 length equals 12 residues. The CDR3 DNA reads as TGCAGTGCTAGAGTCGGAGTCGGGCCCCTCCACTTT. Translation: CSARVGVGPLHF.

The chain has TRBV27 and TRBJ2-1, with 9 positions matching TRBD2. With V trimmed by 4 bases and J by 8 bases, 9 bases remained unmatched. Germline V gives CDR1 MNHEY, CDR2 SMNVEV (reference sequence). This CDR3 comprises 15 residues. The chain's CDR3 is CASSSRLAEAHEQFF. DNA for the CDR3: TGTGCCAGCAGTTCCAGACTAGCGGAGGCCCATGAGCAGTTCTTC.

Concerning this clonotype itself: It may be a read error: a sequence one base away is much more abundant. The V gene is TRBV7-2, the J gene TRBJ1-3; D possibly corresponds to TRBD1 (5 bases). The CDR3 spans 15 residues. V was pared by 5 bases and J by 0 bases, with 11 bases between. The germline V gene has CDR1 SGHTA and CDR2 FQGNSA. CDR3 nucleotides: TGTGCCAGCAGCCCGGGACGGGGCTCTGGAAACACCATATATTTT. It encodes CASSPGRGSGNTIYF.

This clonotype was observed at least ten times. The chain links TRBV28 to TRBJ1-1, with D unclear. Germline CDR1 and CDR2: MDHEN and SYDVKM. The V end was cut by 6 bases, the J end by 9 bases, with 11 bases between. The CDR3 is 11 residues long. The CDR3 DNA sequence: TGTGCCAGCAGCCGATTGAGGCAAGCTTTCTTT. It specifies CASSRLRQAFF.

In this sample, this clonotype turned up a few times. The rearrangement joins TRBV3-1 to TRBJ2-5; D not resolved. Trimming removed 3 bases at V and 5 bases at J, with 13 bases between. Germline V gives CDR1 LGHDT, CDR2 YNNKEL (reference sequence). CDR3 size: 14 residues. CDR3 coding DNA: TGTGCCAGCAGCCAGAGCGAAGGGTTGGAGACCCAGTACTTC. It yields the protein CASSQSEGLETQYF.